This T cell receptor beta chain is drawn from a study of OX40 agonist ivuxolimab in advanced cancers. About the full investigation: Ivuxolimab, which targeted the costimulatory receptor OX40 (CD134), was an agonistic, fully human IgG2 monoclonal antibody. Intravenous ivuxolimab was administered to patients every 2 weeks at six dose levels: 0.01, 0.1, 0.3, 1.5, 3 and 10 mg/kg. Of the approximately 53 patients in dose escalation, about 20 had hepatocellular carcinoma, about 15 had melanoma, 9 had renal cell carcinoma and 9 had head and neck cancer. In the dose-escalation cohort, approximately 83% of patients were male, and the mean age was 60 years with a range of about 20 to 90. Patients were allowed to have had prior anti-PD-1, anti-PD-L1 or anti-CTLA-4 therapy, and more than 35% of the dose-escalation patients had been treated with checkpoint inhibitors. Partial responses were achieved by three dose-escalation patients, of whom one had hepatocellular carcinoma and two had cutaneous melanoma. Peripheral TCRbeta sequencing aimed to test whether ivuxolimab altered TCR sequence diversity and caused clonal T-cell expansion. The paper covers the monotherapy dose-escalation part of the phase I ivuxolimab trial, which included N ≈ 54 patients.

Genomic DNA was isolated from the sorted cells so that the TCRbeta CDR3 region could be sequenced. The immunoSEQ Assay was used for sequencing of TCRbeta CDR3 regions. TCRdb provides this immuneACCESS table in a form limited to in-frame rearrangements. Some clones are lacking; in checked studies, under half of them reflect an unresolved V gene, and why the rest are absent is not known. The sample table holds roughly 70,000 clones, of which roughly four fifths were seen once. The ten largest account for around 5% of the sample. V is shortened by 0 bases, J by 2 bases, and the region joining them spans 5 bases. Including the terminal cysteine and phenylalanine, the CDR3 comprises 13 residues. Of all the DNA, just the CDR3 is kept, 39 bases in frame from base 1. From the germline V gene (reference sequence), CDR1 is SGHAT and CDR2 is FQDESV. To note about this clone: Its antigen is not yet known. Per-base quality was not reported, and no clone a single base away is much larger than it.

Patients with autoimmune disease history or receiving systemic immunosuppression were excluded from the trial. Peripheral blood for TCR sequencing was drawn from every dose cohort at baseline, at cycle 4 day 1 and at cycle 7 day 1. Samples came from an open-label, multicenter, first-in-human phase I dose-escalation trial of ivuxolimab. Adults with locally advanced or metastatic melanoma, renal cell carcinoma, hepatocellular carcinoma or head and neck squamous cell carcinoma were enrolled in the trial. Before TCR sequencing, CD4+ T cells and CD8+ T cells from peripheral blood were sorted into separate populations. Results the study describes overall, beyond this receptor: The antigen specificity of the clonally expanded peripheral T cells was not determined. Low levels of normalized T-cell clonal expansion were also seen in some patients who did not respond. At doses of 0.1 to 3.0 mg/kg, clonal expansion of both CD4+ and CD8+ blood T cells was observed from baseline to week 6. In the 0.1-3.0 mg/kg groups, partial responders had among the lowest normalized peripheral clonal expansion, particularly in CD8+ T cells. On average, CD8+ T cells showed more expanded clones than CD4+ T cells after ivuxolimab.

The sequence joins TRBV11-1 to TRBJ2-7; the D gene is unclear. The receptor comes from an adult with an advanced solid tumor such as melanoma, head and neck, liver or kidney cancer. The sequences come from CD4+ or CD8+ T cells sorted from blood, collected in a trial of the OX40 agonist ivuxolimab. The CDR3 protein: CASSLARPYEQYF. The sequenced DNA: TGTGCCAGCAGCTTAGCGCGTCCCTACGAGCAGTACTTC.